Below, 30 T cell receptor beta chains from the same sample are listed, as sequenced in a study of blood T cell repertoires in COVID-19. Measured with immunoSEQ multiplex PCR; TCRdb has only the in-frame clones, and not every one. The data hold roughly 100,000 clones, with 80% to 90% observed a single time. Sequencing was performed on peripheral blood. These receptors all come from a man between 60 and 75 years old with acute or convalescent COVID-19.

This clone turned up a few times. This chain connects TRBV30 to TRBJ1-3, with 11 positions matching TRBD1. J was trimmed by 3 bases and V by 2 bases; bases with no gene match: 9. Germline assignment: CDR1 GTSNPN and CDR2 SVGIG (reference sequence). The CDR3 consists of 17 residues. CDR3 bases: TGTGCCTGGAGTCTGGACAGGGGGCAGTCTCATGGAAACACCATATATTTT. This sequence encodes CAWSLDRGQSHGNTIYF.

This sequence joins TRBV4-1 and TRBJ1-3; 11 bases are a match to TRBD1. CDR3 size: 20 residues. CDR1 and CDR2 from the germline V gene are MGHRA and YSYEKL. Trimming removed 0 bases from V and 2 bases from J; junction bases left unmatched: 12. Here the CDR3 reads CASSQEETGTGGWPGNTIYF. In nucleotides, the CDR3 is TGCGCCAGCAGCCAAGAGGAGACCGGGACAGGGGGGTGGCCTGGAAACACCATATATTTT.

This sequence joins TRBV29-1 and TRBJ2-5; unclear D gene. Between the trimmed V and J ends, which lost 2 bases and 0 bases, there was a span of 4 bases. The CDR3 is 12 amino acids. In germline, CDR1 is SQVTM, CDR2 ANQGSEA. CDR3 region: CSVETNQETQYF. CDR3 bases: TGCAGCGTTGAAACTAACCAAGAGACCCAGTACTTC.

The chain recombines TRBV4-3 with TRBJ2-1, with unresolved D. This CDR3 contains 15 residues. Trimming took off 0 bases at V and 5 bases at J, with 11 bases between the two ends. Per germline, CDR1 LGHNA and CDR2 YSLEER. The CDR3 loop reads CASSQDTRHNNEQFF. The CDR3 coding sequence is TGCGCCAGCAGCCAAGATACTCGACATAACAATGAGCAGTTCTTC.

The chain carries TRBV4-3 and TRBJ2-1; 10 bases line up with TRBD2. Per germline, CDR1 LGHNA and CDR2 YSLEER. V lost 0 bases to trimming and J lost 6 bases; unmatched junction nucleotides: 17. The CDR3 covers 20 residues. The CDR3 region is CASSQEAASGRGGEINEQFF. The DNA for the CDR3 is TGCGCCAGCAGCCAAGAAGCGGCTAGCGGGAGAGGGGGAGAGATCAATGAGCAGTTCTTC.

CDR3 in DNA: TGTGCCAGCAGCACATCCGGGACAGGGGCGGACAATGAGCAGTTCTTC. Translating it yields CASSTSGTGADNEQFF. The chain recombines TRBV5-4 with TRBJ2-1; 10 positions match TRBD1. Germline V lookup: CDR1 SGHNT, CDR2 YYREEE (reference sequence). With V trimmed by 4 bases and J by 5 bases, 9 bases remained unmatched. The CDR3 totals 16 residues.

The J gene is TRBJ2-7, the V gene TRBV27, with D tentatively TRBD1 (5 bases). The V end lost 2 bases, the J end lost 3 bases, and 11 bases lay between the germline ends. Germline CDR1 reads MNHEY; CDR2 reads SMNVEV (reference sequence). There are 14 residues in the CDR3. The chain's CDR3 is CASSLNPGIYEQYF. Here the CDR3 DNA reads TGTGCCAGCAGTTTAAACCCAGGGATCTACGAGCAGTACTTC.

The rearrangement joins TRBV7-8 to TRBJ1-6, with D uncertain. Trimming removed 1 base from V and 5 bases from J, with 9 bases in between. Looked up from germline, CDR1 is SGHVS and CDR2 is FQNEAQ. The CDR3 is 15 residues long. The CDR3 DNA reads as TGTGCCAGCAGCTTAGATCAGTATCATAATTCACCCCTCCACTTT. This sequence encodes CASSLDQYHNSPLHF.

The chain carries TRBV4-2 and TRBJ1-2, with D uncertain. There are 15 residues in the CDR3. Germline V gene sequence: CDR1 LGHNA, CDR2 YNFKEQ. Trimming pared 0 bases from V and 4 bases from J, leaving 12 bases between. CDR3 coding DNA: TGTGCCAGCAGCCAAGATGTTCAGGCAGGCTATGGCTACACCTTC. Its translation is CASSQDVQAGYGYTF.

The J gene is TRBJ1-1, the V gene TRBV10-3, with D possibly being TRBD1 (5 bases). The CDR3 sequence is 11 residues long. V dropped 3 bases and J dropped 11 bases, with 10 bases sitting between them. Germline CDR1 and CDR2: ENHRY and SYGVKD. The CDR3 DNA follows: TGTGCCATCAGTGAAGAACAGGTGGCTTTCTTT. Protein sequence: CAISEEQVAFF.

V gene TRBV10-1 combines with J gene TRBJ2-5, with TRBD2 identical over 9 bases. V was pared by 0 bases and J by 6 bases, with 11 bases of the junction left unmatched. The CDR3 extends over 17 amino acids. The germline V gene has CDR1 WNHNN and CDR2 SYGVQD (reference sequence). CDR3 nucleotides: TGCGCCAGCAGTGAGTCGGGACTAGCCGCGAGTAAGCAGACCCAGTACTTC. Its translation is CASSESGLAASKQTQYF.

This clone was observed a single time. V and J are TRBV27 and TRBJ1-6, with TRBD1 as a possible D gene (6 bases). The germline CDR1 and CDR2 sequences are MNHEY and SMNVEV (reference sequence). The length of the CDR3 is 12 residues. V lost 7 bases and J 9 bases, leaving 10 bases between the germline ends. This CDR3 is CASNGRGSPLHF. In DNA form, the CDR3 reads TGTGCCAGCAATGGCAGGGGTTCACCCCTCCACTTT.

The J gene is TRBJ2-1, the V gene TRBV28; 11 nucleotides agree with TRBD2. The germline CDR1 and CDR2 sequences are MDHEN and SYDVKM. V was pared by 6 bases and J by 7 bases, with 11 bases of the junction left unmatched. The CDR3 spans 16 residues. This chain's CDR3 is CASSPVLAGGPNEQFF. CDR3 in DNA: TGTGCCAGCAGCCCCGTTTTAGCGGGAGGGCCGAATGAGCAGTTCTTC.

The chain uses TRBV5-1 and TRBJ2-1; TRBD2 agrees at 7 bases. Germline V lookup: CDR1 SGHRS, CDR2 YFSETQ. The V gene end was trimmed by 3 bases and the J gene end by 7 bases; junction bases not matched to a gene: 13. The CDR3 extends over 16 amino acids. The DNA of the CDR3 is TGCGCCAGCAGCTCGCTGGTGGAGGGAGGGTTGAATGAGCAGTTCTTC. It is translated as CASSSLVEGGLNEQFF.

This chain links TRBV5-1 with TRBJ1-4; D might be TRBD1 (5 bases). This CDR3 has 14 residues. The V and J ends lost 3 bases and 7 bases respectively, with 13 bases between them. Germline values: CDR1 SGHRS, CDR2 YFSETQ. CDR3 in DNA: TGCGCCAGCAGCTCCCGCCAGGGAGGTGAAAAACTGTTTTTT. Translation: CASSSRQGGEKLFF.

The chain employs TRBV3-1 (or the pseudogene TRBV3-2) and TRBJ2-1; perhaps TRBD1 as D (5 bases). Germline V gene data show CDR1 as LGHDT and CDR2 as YNNKEL (reference sequence). The CDR3 runs to 14 residues. V lost 2 bases to trimming and J lost 5 bases, with 10 bases between them. This chain's CDR3 is CASSQRDRHNEQFF. The CDR3 coding sequence is TGTGCCAGCAGCCAACGTGACAGACACAATGAGCAGTTCTTC.

The table lists this clone with a few counts. This CDR3 reads CAISDPGGQEYTEAFF. The CDR3 coding sequence is TGTGCCATCAGTGACCCAGGGGGACAGGAATACACTGAAGCTTTCTTT. The chain links TRBV10-3 to TRBJ1-1; 8 bases match TRBD1. V was pared by 3 bases and J by 3 bases, with 9 bases of the junction left unmatched. The CDR3 covers 16 residues. Germline V gene sequence: CDR1 ENHRY, CDR2 SYGVKD.

The chain carries TRBV24-1 and TRBJ2-1; 10 nucleotides line up with TRBD1. The CDR3 has 15 residues. V lost 3 bases to trimming and J lost 10 bases; unmatched junction nucleotides: 8. Per the germline V gene, CDR1 is KGHDR and CDR2 is SFDVKD. CDR3 DNA: TGTGCCACCAGTGATCCGGGACAGGGGATTGGGGAGCAGTTCTTC. Translation gives CATSDPGQGIGEQFF.

V is TRBV28 and J is TRBJ1-2; 8 bases are a match to TRBD1. The CDR3 contains 14 residues. Germline assignment: CDR1 MDHEN and CDR2 SYDVKM. The junction had 6 bases not matched to a gene; V was cut back by 6 bases and J by 3 bases. The CDR3 sequence: CASRRTGGDYGYTF. For the CDR3, the DNA is TGTGCCAGCAGGCGAACAGGGGGGGACTATGGCTACACCTTC.

The chain is built from TRBV7-9 and TRBJ1-2; maybe TRBD1 (6 bases). Trimming pared 0 bases from V and 4 bases from J, leaving 6 bases between. Germline V gene lookup returns CDR1 SEHNR and CDR2 FQNEAQ (reference sequence). This CDR3 is 13 amino acids long. Here the CDR3 reads CASSLAQGYGYTF. For the CDR3, the DNA is TGTGCCAGCAGCTTAGCACAGGGCTATGGCTACACCTTC.

CDR3 amino acids: CASRLADTGELFF. As DNA, the CDR3 is TGTGCCAGCCGACTAGCGGACACCGGGGAGCTGTTTTTT. The chain links TRBV2 to TRBJ2-2; 9 nucleotides match TRBD2. Germline lookup yields CDR1 SNHLY and CDR2 FYNNEI. The length of the CDR3 is 13 residues. J lost 3 bases, V lost 8 bases, and 1 base had no gene match.

In this sample, this clone turned up a few times. The chain couples TRBV4-2 to TRBJ2-2, with D possibly being TRBD2 (6 bases). The CDR3 covers 16 residues. CDR1 and CDR2 from the germline V gene are LGHNA and YNFKEQ. Trimming cost V 0 bases and J 3 bases, with 11 bases left between them. In DNA, the CDR3 is TGTGCCAGCAGCCAAGAGCCCGGGGGATACACCGGGGAGCTGTTTTTT. It codes for CASSQEPGGYTGELFF.

The chain carries TRBV15 and TRBJ2-2, with 7 bases fitting TRBD1. With 0 bases clipped from V and 0 bases from J, the junction kept 7 bases outside the gene matches. The germline V gene encodes CDR1 LNHNV and CDR2 YYDKDF (reference sequence). This CDR3 contains 18 residues. CDR3 nucleotides: TGTGCCACCAGCAGAGAACCGGGACAGCCGTCGAACACCGGGGAGCTGTTTTTT. Amino acid sequence: CATSREPGQPSNTGELFF.

This clone appeared a single time. This rearrangement joins TRBV6-5 to TRBJ2-5; 13 nucleotides agree with TRBD2. V lost 5 bases and J lost 3; bases outside the gene matches: 3. Germline CDR1 reads MNHEY; CDR2 reads SVGAGI. The CDR3 runs 15 residues. The CDR3 sequence is CASSPTSGGKETQYF. For the CDR3, the DNA is TGTGCCAGCAGTCCGACTAGCGGGGGGAAAGAGACCCAGTACTTC.

In its sample, this clone was seen once. The CDR3 DNA sequence: TGTGCCAGCAGCCACCCGACAAGCTCCTACGAGCAGTACTTC. Translation: CASSHPTSSYEQYF. The chain is built from TRBV3-1 (or the pseudogene TRBV3-2) and TRBJ2-7; D not certain. With 3 bases removed from V and 0 bases from J, the gap between germline ends came to 9 bases. This CDR3 region has 14 residues. CDR1 LGHDT and CDR2 YNNKEL come from the germline V gene (reference sequence).

In its sample, this clone was seen once. The gene calls are TRBV7-9 and TRBJ1-5, with D perhaps matching TRBD1 (6 bases). The CDR3 runs 13 residues. Looked up from germline, CDR1 is SEHNR and CDR2 is FQNEAQ (reference sequence). V was trimmed by 4 bases and J by 9 bases, leaving 13 bases between them. The CDR3 DNA is TGTGCCAGCAGCTCCAGGGGCCCAATGCCCCAGCATTTT. Translating gives CASSSRGPMPQHF.

This chain links TRBV7-3 with TRBJ1-1, with a tentative D call TRBD1 (6 bases). The ends were cut back, 5 bases at V and 5 bases at J, with 18 bases in the middle. Germline V gives CDR1 SGHTA, CDR2 FQGTGA. The CDR3 consists of 15 residues. The CDR3 bases are TGTGCCAGCAGCCCGACGCGGGGGCGGGCGACTGAAGCTTTCTTT. Its protein is CASSPTRGRATEAFF. Using reference TRBV7-3 and TRBJ1-1 for the parts outside the CDR3, the full variable domain is GAGVSQTPSNKVTEKGKYVELRCDPISGHTALYWYRQSLGQGPEFLIYFQGTGAADDSGLPNDRFFAVRPEGSVSTLKIQRTERGDSAVYLCASSPTRGRATEAFFGQGTRLTVV.

The chain joins TRBV5-3 to TRBJ2-4; maybe TRBD1 (6 bases). TRBV5-3 is an ORF for which the function is uncertain. The CDR3 runs to 17 residues. V lost 2 bases, J lost 0 bases, and 15 bases lay in between. The CDR3, as DNA: TGTGCCAGAAGCTTTAAAGGGGGTCAACTAGCCAAAAACATTCAGTACTTC. This codes for CARSFKGGQLAKNIQYF.

V usage is TRBV14 and J usage is TRBJ1-2, with no clear D. V was shortened by 1 base and J by 8 bases, with 14 bases between the two germline ends. Germline V gives CDR1 SGHDN, CDR2 FVKESK. The CDR3 totals 14 residues. The CDR3, as DNA: TGTGCCAGCAGCCAAGCAAACATCCGGGTGGGCTACACCTTC. This translates into CASSQANIRVGYTF. Together with reference TRBV14 and TRBJ1-2, the CDR3 gives the full variable domain: EAGVTQFPSHSVIEKGQTVTLRCDPISGHDNLYWYRRVMGKEIKFLLHFVKESKQDESGMPNNRFLAERTGGTYSTLKVQPAELEDSGVYFCASSQANIRVGYTFGSGTRLTVV.

The chain has TRBV28 and TRBJ1-1; no definite D call. The CDR3 sequence is 15 residues long. V shed 2 bases and J shed 4 bases, with 14 bases lying between them. CDR1 is MDHEN, CDR2 SYDVKM, per germline. DNA of the CDR3: TGTGCCAGCAGTTTAGAGGGCGCGGATGGCACTGAAGCTTTCTTT. Its translation: CASSLEGADGTEAFF.